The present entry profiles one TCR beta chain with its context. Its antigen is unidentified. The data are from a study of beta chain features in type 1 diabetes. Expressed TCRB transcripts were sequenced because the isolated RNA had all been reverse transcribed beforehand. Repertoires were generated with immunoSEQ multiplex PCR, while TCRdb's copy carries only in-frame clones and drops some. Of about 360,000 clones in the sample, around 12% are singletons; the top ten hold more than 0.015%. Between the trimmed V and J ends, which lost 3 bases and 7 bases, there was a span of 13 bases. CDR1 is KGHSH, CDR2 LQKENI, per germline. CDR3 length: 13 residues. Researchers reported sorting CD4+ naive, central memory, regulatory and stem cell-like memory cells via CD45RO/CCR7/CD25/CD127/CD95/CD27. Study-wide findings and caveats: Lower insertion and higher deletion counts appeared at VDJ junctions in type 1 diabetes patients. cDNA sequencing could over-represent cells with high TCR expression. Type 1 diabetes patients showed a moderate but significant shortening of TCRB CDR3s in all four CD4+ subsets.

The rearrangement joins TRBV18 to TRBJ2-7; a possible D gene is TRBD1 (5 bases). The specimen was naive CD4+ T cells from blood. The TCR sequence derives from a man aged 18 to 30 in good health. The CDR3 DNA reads TGTGCCAGCTCACCGGGGCAGGCTTTAGAGCAGTACTTC. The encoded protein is CASSPGQALEQYF. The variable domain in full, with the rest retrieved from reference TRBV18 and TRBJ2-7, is NAGVMQNPRHLVRRRGQEARLRCSPMKGHSHVYWYRQLPEEGLKFMVYLQKENIIDESGMPKERFSAEFPKEGPSILRIQQVVRGDSAAYFCASSPGQALEQYFGPGTRLTVT.